This is a list of T cell receptor beta chains from one sample in a study of blood T cell repertoires in COVID-19. The protocol was immunoSEQ multiplex PCR, while the TCRdb copy is restricted to in-frame clones and leaves out a portion. The sample lists hundreds of thousands of clones; around 91% were seen once. Sample: PBMCs or T cells enriched from blood (not recorded which). The source is a woman between 18 and 30 years old who had recovered from COVID-19. The CDR3 runs from the conserved cysteine through the conserved F or W. A D gene is named only where the DNA matches it firmly. Where a row states a size, it is once, few, many or the class of an expanded clone; other rows omit it.

abundance,d_gene,v_gene,j_gene,CDR3nt,CDR3aa
.,TRBD1,TRBV30,TRBJ1-6,TGTGCCTGGAGTGCCCTGACAGGGAGGAGGAATTCACCCCTCCACTTT,CAWSALTGRRNSPLHF
.,TRBD1,TRBV2,TRBJ1-6,TGTGCCAGCAGTGTCGGAACAGGGGGAATGGGTTCACCCCTCCACTTT,CASSVGTGGMGSPLHF
.,.,TRBV5-1,TRBJ1-6,TGCGCCAGCAGCCTCTACCCATCCAACAGAAGCCCAAATTCACCCCTCCACTTT,CASSLYPSNRSPNSPLHF
.,.,TRBV4-2,TRBJ1-6,TGTGCCAGCAGCCAAGAACAGGATAATTCACCCCTCCACTTT,CASSQEQDNSPLHF
.,TRBD2,TRBV15,TRBJ2-7,TGTGCCACCAGCAGAGATCGAGTGGGACTAGCATCCGAGCAGTACTTC,CATSRDRVGLASEQYF
.,.,TRBV21-1,TRBJ1-1,TGTGCCAGCAGCAACCAAACCACTCATATAGCTTTCTTT,CASSNQTTHIAFF
.,TRBD1,TRBV28,TRBJ1-5,TGTGCCAGTCTAGAACAGGGGACCCCTCAGCCCCAGCATTTT,CASLEQGTPQPQHF
few,.,TRBV7-9,TRBJ2-3,TGTGCCAGCAGCCCTCGTAAACAGGCGTCCACAGATACGCAGTATTTT,CASSPRKQASTDTQYF
.,TRBD1,TRBV20-1,TRBJ1-2,TGCAGTGCTAGTACAGGGGGTACCCTCTATGGCTACACCTTC,CSASTGGTLYGYTF
.,TRBD2,TRBV5-1,TRBJ2-7,TGCGCCAGCAGCTTATATAGCGGGGGGGCCTCCTACGAGCAGTACTTC,CASSLYSGGASYEQYF
.,TRBD1,TRBV27,TRBJ1-2,TGTGCCAGCAGTCATGGGACAGGGGGCTCTGGCTACACCTTC,CASSHGTGGSGYTF
.,TRBD1,TRBV11-2,TRBJ1-2,TGTGCCAGCAGCTTAGAGACAGGGGAGCACTATGGCTACACCTTC,CASSLETGEHYGYTF
.,.,TRBV5-1,TRBJ1-3,TGCGCCAGCAGCTTGAGGCCGCGGGGGGACTCTGGAAACACCATATATTTT,CASSLRPRGDSGNTIYF
.,.,TRBV12-3/TRBV12-4,TRBJ1-2,TGTGCCAACCCGACAGTTGGCTACACCTTC,CANPTVGYTF
.,.,TRBV28,TRBJ1-5,TGTGCCAGCAGTTCCGGGGGGACGAGGGGCAATCAGCCCCAGCATTTT,CASSSGGTRGNQPQHF
.,.,TRBV6-5,TRBJ2-3,TGTGCCAGCAGTACCGGTGGGGGCGGTGGCGATACGCAGTATTTT,CASSTGGGGGDTQYF
.,.,TRBV12-3/TRBV12-4,TRBJ1-3,TGTGCCAGCAGTCTCGGGGACACCATATATTTT,CASSLGDTIYF
.,.,TRBV7-3,TRBJ1-1,TGTGCCAGCAGCTTAAGGAGGAACACTGAAGCTTTCTTT,CASSLRRNTEAFF
.,TRBD2,TRBV6-5,TRBJ2-3,TGTGCCAGCGCGGGGGGTCCCAACACAGATACGCAGTATTTT,CASAGGPNTDTQYF
.,.,TRBV6-1,TRBJ1-2,TGTGCCAGCAGTGAAGACGGGGGAGGGGGTTATGGCTACACCTTC,CASSEDGGGGYGYTF
.,.,TRBV27,TRBJ2-7,TGTGCCACGTCCTCCTACGAGCAGTACTTC,CATSSYEQYF
.,TRBD1,TRBV5-4,TRBJ2-1,TGTGCCAGCAGCTTGGAGACAGGGGGGTCTGGAGAGCAGTTCTTC,CASSLETGGSGEQFF
once,.,TRBV2,TRBJ1-2,TGTGCCAGCAGAGAGAAGGGGCTTTTAGGCTACACCTTC,CASREKGLLGYTF
.,TRBD2,TRBV5-1,TRBJ2-5,TGCGCCAGCAGCTTAACTAGCGCCCAAGAGACCCAGTACTTC,CASSLTSAQETQYF
.,TRBD2,TRBV11-2,TRBJ2-3,TGTGCCAGCAGGTCCGAGGCGGGGGTTAGGACAGATACGCAGTATTTT,CASRSEAGVRTDTQYF
once,TRBD1,TRBV4-1,TRBJ1-4,TGCGCCAGCAGCCAAGTTACAGGGGCCCCTGAAAAACTGTTTTTT,CASSQVTGAPEKLFF
once,TRBD1,TRBV7-2,TRBJ1-2,TGTGCCAGCAGCGTCCGACAGGGAGAGGGGTATGGCTACACCTTC,CASSVRQGEGYGYTF
.,.,TRBV5-4,TRBJ1-1,TGTGCCAGCAGCTTCAGGGGAGCATACACTGAAGCTTTCTTT,CASSFRGAYTEAFF
.,.,TRBV3-1/TRBV3-2,TRBJ1-4,TGTGCCAGCAGCCAAGATCCCGGGGGTGGTGAAAAACTGTTTTTT,CASSQDPGGGEKLFF
.,.,TRBV5-1,TRBJ1-3,TGCGCCAGCAGCTTGGGCACGAGCTCTGGAAACACCATATATTTT,CASSLGTSSGNTIYF
.,.,TRBV4-1,TRBJ1-4,TGCGCCAGCAGCCAAGACGGGGTGGAAAAACTGTTTTTT,CASSQDGVEKLFF
.,.,TRBV5-1,TRBJ1-2,TGCGCCAGCAAAGCAGGACTCTATGGCTACACCTTC,CASKAGLYGYTF
.,TRBD2,TRBV7-8,TRBJ2-3,TGTGCCAGCAGCTTAGCCCAATTTAGCGGGGGATGGAGCACAGATACGCAGTATTTT,CASSLAQFSGGWSTDTQYF
.,TRBD1,TRBV5-1,TRBJ1-2,TGCGCCAGCAGCTTGTATGGGACAGGGGTTGGCTACACCTTC,CASSLYGTGVGYTF
.,.,TRBV19,TRBJ1-1,TGTGCCAGTAGTCTGTACGGTGGCGGGGCCACTGAAGCTTTCTTT,CASSLYGGGATEAFF
.,TRBD1,TRBV5-6,TRBJ1-2,TGTGCCAGCAGCTCCTACGACAGGGACGGTGGCTACACCTTC,CASSSYDRDGGYTF
.,TRBD2,TRBV18,TRBJ2-1,TGTGCCAGCTCACCTTACTCGAGGTCTAGCGGGGAGCAGTTCTTC,CASSPYSRSSGEQFF
.,.,TRBV5-1,TRBJ1-4,TGCGCCAGCAGCTTGTTATCGACAGCTGAAAAACTGTTTTTT,CASSLLSTAEKLFF
.,.,TRBV28,TRBJ2-5,TGTGCCAGCAGCCGTTTGGGGTTAGCGGAAGAGACCCAGTACTTC,CASSRLGLAEETQYF
.,TRBD2,TRBV4-1,TRBJ2-5,TGCGCCAGCAGCCAAGACGGGACTAGCGGGGGGTTAAACCAGTACTTC,CASSQDGTSGGLNQYF
.,.,TRBV4-2,TRBJ2-1,TGTGCCAGCAGCCCCGGAGGGGAGCAGTTCTTC,CASSPGGEQFF
few,.,TRBV5-1,TRBJ2-7,TGCGCCAGCAGCTTGTACGAACCGAGAACCTACGAGCAGTACTTC,CASSLYEPRTYEQYF
.,TRBD2,TRBV5-8,TRBJ2-1,TGTGCCAGCAGCCATCCGGGACTAGCGGGGGCCTACAATGAGCAGTTCTTC,CASSHPGLAGAYNEQFF
.,TRBD1,TRBV4-1,TRBJ1-5,TGCGCCAGCAGCTTAAATGGACAGGGGGATCAGCCCCAGCATTTT,CASSLNGQGDQPQHF
.,.,TRBV18,TRBJ2-3,TGTGCCAGCTCACCCCAAAGCACAGATACGCAGTATTTT,CASSPQSTDTQYF
.,.,TRBV25-1,TRBJ1-1,TGTGCCTCTAGGGGGGGCGCTGAAGCTTTCTTT,CASRGGAEAFF
.,.,TRBV12-3/TRBV12-4,TRBJ1-1,TGTGCCAGCAGGTCCGACAGGAACACTGAAGCTTTCTTT,CASRSDRNTEAFF
.,.,TRBV5-5,TRBJ1-1,TGTGCCAGCAGCTTGGGGAGGGTCCTGGGGACTGAAGCTTTCTTT,CASSLGRVLGTEAFF
.,TRBD2,TRBV2,TRBJ2-7,TGTGCCAGCACGACGGGCGGGGGGGCTTACGAGCAGTACTTC,CASTTGGGAYEQYF
.,.,TRBV5-1,TRBJ1-2,TGCGCCAGCTCCCGGGAGCAGAACTATGGCTACACCTTC,CASSREQNYGYTF
.,.,TRBV6-5,TRBJ2-5,TGTGCCACCGCCCACTATGAGACCCAGTACTTC,CATAHYETQYF
.,TRBD1,TRBV7-9,TRBJ2-6,TGTGCCAGCAGCTTAGCTAGGGGGCCTGGGGCCAACGTCCTGACTTTC,CASSLARGPGANVLTF
.,TRBD2,TRBV5-1,TRBJ2-1,TGCGCCAGCAGCTGGGACCGGGGGGGCCGCGATGAGCAGTTCTTC,CASSWDRGGRDEQFF
.,TRBD1,TRBV5-1,TRBJ1-5,TGCGCCAGCAGAGTGGACAGGGATGCCCAGCCCCAGCATTTT,CASRVDRDAQPQHF
few,TRBD1,TRBV7-9,TRBJ1-2,TGTGCCAGCAGCTTAGGTCCGGGACAGAGCCTTGGCTACACCTTC,CASSLGPGQSLGYTF
.,.,TRBV6-1,TRBJ1-5,TGTGCCAGCAGTGAAGGGTGGACAAACAATCAGCCCCAGCATTTT,CASSEGWTNNQPQHF